Below, 10 T cell receptor beta chains from the same sample are listed, as sequenced in a study of T-cell reconstitution after alpha-beta-depleted transplantation in children. Unique molecular identifiers were incorporated when the TCRbeta library was constructed. TCRdb processed the PCR reads anew with MiXCR; each CDR3 protein has one entry. The sample holds some 240,000 distinct CDR3 sequences, roughly a tenth seen once. The sequencing used PBMCs from the stem cell graft donor, collected from the stem cell graft. All receptors derive from a human donor who donated a stem cell graft to a child with SCID.

This clonotype occurred many times. This sequence joins TRBV7-3 and TRBJ1-1; D is undetermined. CDR3 length: 14 amino acids. Trimming took 0 bases from V and 1 from J, leaving 6 bases between them. CDR1 is SGHTA, CDR2 FQGTGA, per germline. CDR3 protein: CASSLTSQNTEAFF. The CDR3 region has the DNA TGTGCCAGCAGCTTAACGTCCCAGAACACTGAAGCTTTCTTT.

This clonotype has only a few counts. V usage is TRBV20-1 and J usage is TRBJ2-2; no reliable D call. CDR3 length: 11 residues. V gave up 6 bases and J gave up 4 bases, with 6 bases separating them. Germline lookup yields CDR1 DFQATT and CDR2 SNEGSKA (reference sequence). The CDR3 protein is CSAQSTGELFF. Written as DNA, the CDR3 is TGCAGTGCCCAAAGCACCGGGGAGCTGTTTTTT.

This clonotype was seen ten or more times. V is TRBV20-1 and J is TRBJ2-2; 11 bases are a match to TRBD1. The CDR3 sequence is 14 residues long. Trimming removed 3 bases from V and 7 bases from J; junction bases left unmatched: 4. From germline, CDR1 is DFQATT and CDR2 SNEGSKA (reference sequence). The CDR3, as DNA: TGCAGTGCTAGGGACAGGGGGCATAACGGGGAGCTGTTTTTT. Amino acids: CSARDRGHNGELFF.

This clonotype was observed many times. V is TRBV20-1 and J is TRBJ2-3, with TRBD2 as a possible D gene (5 bases). V was shortened by 4 bases and J by 3 bases, with 11 bases between the two germline ends. The V gene's germline CDR1 is DFQATT and CDR2 SNEGSKA (reference sequence). This CDR3 has 13 amino acids. The CDR3 sequence: CSAKAETTDTQYF. DNA of the CDR3: TGCAGTGCTAAAGCGGAGACAACAGATACGCAGTATTTT.

The table lists this clonotype with many counts. The chain joins TRBV5-1 to TRBJ2-7; weak D call: TRBD2 (5 bases). V was cut by 4 bases and J by 0 bases, with 14 bases left in between. The CDR3 runs to 15 residues. CDR1 is SGHRS and CDR2 is YFSETQ in the germline V gene. The CDR3 sequence: CASSPEGPSSYEQYF. The CDR3 nucleotides are TGCGCCAGCAGCCCCGAGGGTCCGAGCTCCTACGAGCAGTACTTC.

This clonotype was detected many times. This chain uses TRBV2 with TRBJ2-5; 8 bases align to TRBD1. Germline V gives CDR1 SNHLY, CDR2 FYNNEI. V was pared by 6 bases and J by 6 bases, with 9 bases of the junction left unmatched. The CDR3 runs 14 residues. The CDR3 is CASRDRDSSKTQYF. The DNA for the CDR3 is TGTGCCAGCAGGGACAGGGATTCTTCGAAGACCCAGTACTTC.

The genes are TRBV4-2 and TRBJ2-7; 11 bases are shared with TRBD1. Per germline, CDR1 LGHNA and CDR2 YNFKEQ. This CDR3 has 20 amino acids. Trimming cost V 4 bases and J 6 bases; bases outside gene matches: 23. CDR3 sequence (DNA): TGTGCCAGCAGCCTCGGGACAGGGGGTTGCGAGGGGGAAAACGAATGCGAGCAGTACTTC. This codes for CASSLGTGGCEGENECEQYF.

This clonotype occurred many times. The chain combines TRBV12-3 or TRBV12-4 with TRBJ1-3; 9 bases agree with TRBD1. V trimming: 5 bases; J trimming: 1 base; junction bases outside the gene matches: 6. This CDR3 is 16 amino acids long. CDR3 region: CASSRQGEGSGNTIYF. In nucleotides, the CDR3 is TGTGCCAGCAGTCGACAGGGGGAAGGATCTGGAAACACCATATATTTT.

This clonotype was seen at least ten times. The rearrangement joins TRBV5-1 to TRBJ2-6; D remains ambiguous. Germline V CDR1 and CDR2: SGHRS, YFSETQ. Trimming took off 2 bases at V and 1 base at J, with 7 bases between the two ends. This CDR3 has 15 residues. In nucleotides, the CDR3 is TGCGCCAGCAGCTTTAAACCGTCTGGGGCCAACGTCCTGACTTTC. Its protein product is CASSFKPSGANVLTF.

Concerning this clonotype itself: Sequence at one end of the junction differs from germline and may be a read error. The chain links TRBV5-6 to TRBJ1-2; 8 bases are shared with TRBD1. The germline V gene has CDR1 SGHDT and CDR2 YYEEEE. There are 15 residues in the CDR3. CDR3: CASSSAGRGPYGDTF. The CDR3 DNA follows: TGTGCCAGCAGCTCCGCGGGCAGGGGGCCCTATGGCGACACCTTC.